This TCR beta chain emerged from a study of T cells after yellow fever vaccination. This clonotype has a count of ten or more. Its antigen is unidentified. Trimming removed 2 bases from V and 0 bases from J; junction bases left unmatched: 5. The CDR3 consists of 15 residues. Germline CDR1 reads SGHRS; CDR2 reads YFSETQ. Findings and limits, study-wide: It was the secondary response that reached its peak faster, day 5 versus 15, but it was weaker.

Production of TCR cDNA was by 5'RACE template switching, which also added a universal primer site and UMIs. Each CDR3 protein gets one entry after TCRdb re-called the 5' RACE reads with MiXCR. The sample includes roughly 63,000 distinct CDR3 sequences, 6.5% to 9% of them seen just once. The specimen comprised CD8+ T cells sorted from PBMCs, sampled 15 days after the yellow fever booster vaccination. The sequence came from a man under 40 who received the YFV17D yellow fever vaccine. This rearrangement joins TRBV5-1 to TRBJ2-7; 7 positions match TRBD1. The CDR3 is CASSFGTEGSYEQYF. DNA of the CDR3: TGCGCCAGCAGCTTCGGGACAGAGGGCTCCTACGAGCAGTACTTC.